The 18 T cell receptor beta chains reported below all come from one sample, sequenced in a study of T cell repertoires in cytomegalovirus infection. TCRdb analysed the reads with MiXCR anew, one entry per CDR3 protein. This sample has 55,000 to 70,000 distinct CDR3 sequences, with around 21% found just once. Their recognized antigens are unknown. What was sequenced was PBMCs, sequenced either directly or after in vitro stimulation (not recorded which). The receptors were gathered from a human donor in good health (CMV status not recorded). Some clones in this sample may be carry-over from other donors' samples.

The sample holds many counts of this clonotype. The chain carries TRBV7-2 and TRBJ2-6; 7 nucleotides line up with TRBD1. Per the germline V gene, CDR1 is SGHTA and CDR2 is FQGNSA. This CDR3 comprises 18 residues. V gave up 2 bases and J gave up 0 bases; unmatched junction bases: 7. The CDR3 region has the DNA TGTGCCAGCAGCTTACGACAGGGCTCCTTCTCTGGGGCCAACGTCCTGACTTTC. Translated: CASSLRQGSFSGANVLTF.

This clonotype was observed a few times. The chain is built from TRBV11-2 and TRBJ1-2; a weak D match, TRBD1 (5 bases). The V end was cut by 1 base, the J end by 3 bases, with 6 bases between. This CDR3 contains 13 residues. CDR1 is SGHAT and CDR2 is FQNNGV in the germline V gene. The CDR3 DNA sequence: TGTGCCAGCAGCTTAGGGGGCTACTATGGCTACACCTTC. Its translation is CASSLGGYYGYTF.

A few counts support this clonotype. The chain carries TRBV28 and TRBJ2-2; 8 bases align to TRBD2. The length of the CDR3 is 15 residues. Germline values: CDR1 MDHEN, CDR2 SYDVKM. Trimming removed 10 bases from V and 5 bases from J; junction bases left unmatched: 12. In nucleotides, the CDR3 is TGTGCCACCGCGACAGCGGGAGAGGGGACCGGGGAGCTGTTTTTT. Its translation is CATATAGEGTGELFF.

The chain uses TRBV7-9 and TRBJ2-5, with D tentatively TRBD1 (5 bases). This CDR3 region has 17 residues. Trimming left V 5 bases short and J 1 base short, with 20 bases between. Germline values: CDR1 SEHNR, CDR2 FQNEAQ (reference sequence). In nucleotides, the CDR3 is TGTGCCAGCAGCCCTAGGTTCCGACAGCGAACCCAAGAGACCCAGTACTTC. Its translation is CASSPRFRQRTQETQYF.

Written as DNA, the CDR3 is TGTGCCAGCAGCCCGGGGACAGGGTTAAAGACCCAGTACTTC. Protein product: CASSPGTGLKTQYF. V and J are TRBV12-3 or TRBV12-4 and TRBJ2-5, with 9 bases fitting TRBD1. The V and J ends lost 6 bases and 6 bases, in that order; junction bases with no gene match: 8. The CDR3 extends over 14 amino acids.

V is TRBV6-1 and J is TRBJ2-1; 8 positions match TRBD1. Germline lookup yields CDR1 MNHNS and CDR2 SASEGT. The CDR3 extends over 17 amino acids. The junction had 14 bases not matched to a gene; V was cut back by 5 bases and J by 5 bases. CDR3 bases: TGTGCCAGCAGTTCCAAATACAGGGGGTCGAATAACAATGAGCAGTTCTTC. Translated: CASSSKYRGSNNNEQFF.

This clonotype showed up just once. The chain is built from TRBV7-9 and TRBJ1-4; D is unresolved. This CDR3 has 13 residues. V was pared by 1 base and J by 3 bases, with 3 bases between. The V gene's germline CDR1 is SEHNR and CDR2 FQNEAQ (reference sequence). CDR3 coding DNA: TGTGCCAGCAGCTTAGTCGCTAATGAAAAACTGTTTTTT. This encodes CASSLVANEKLFF.

In this sample, this clonotype turned up a few times. The chain combines TRBV19 with TRBJ2-1, with 8 bases that match TRBD2. CDR3 size: 14 residues. Germline V lookup: CDR1 LNHDA, CDR2 SQIVND (reference sequence). V lost 4 bases, J lost 4 bases, and 3 bases stayed unmatched. The CDR3 region has the DNA TGTGCCAGTAGTACTCTAGCGGGTTACAATGAGCAGTTCTTC. Protein: CASSTLAGYNEQFF.

This clonotype was picked up a small number of times. The chain carries TRBV20-1 and TRBJ1-3; D is possibly TRBD1 (6 bases). The germline V gene has CDR1 DFQATT and CDR2 SNEGSKA (reference sequence). This CDR3 has 15 residues. V dropped 0 bases and J dropped 8 bases, with 17 bases sitting between them. Written as DNA, the CDR3 is TGCAGTGCTAGAGACCTCACAGGGTTCGGACACACCATATATTTT. Protein sequence: CSARDLTGFGHTIYF.

On this clonotype itself: The germline gene is not matched at one end of the junction; a read error may be the cause. The rearrangement joins TRBV11-3 to TRBJ2-1; D ambiguous. Germline V gene sequence: CDR1 SGHNT, CDR2 YENEEA. The CDR3 is made up of 15 amino acids. This CDR3 reads CASSLGRTSYNEQFF. CDR3 DNA: TGTGCCAGTAGCTTGGGCCGAACCTCCTACAATGAGCAGTTCTTC.

Judged by abundance, this clonotype is medium-sized. The CDR3 DNA sequence: TGTGCCAGCAGCTTGGACGGATTTAACTATGGCTACACCTTC. It encodes CASSLDGFNYGYTF. J is TRBJ1-2 and V is TRBV7-2; D not certain. Germline values: CDR1 SGHTA, CDR2 FQGNSA. The CDR3 is 14 residues long. V was trimmed by 3 bases and J by 1 base, leaving 9 bases between them.

V gene TRBV4-1 combines with J gene TRBJ2-7; the D call may be TRBD1 or TRBD2 (7 bases each). The germline CDR1 and CDR2 sequences are MGHRA and YSYEKL. The CDR3 is 17 amino acids. Trimming took 0 bases from V and 1 from J, leaving 16 bases between them. The CDR3, as DNA: TGCGCCAGCAGCCAAGATCCGCGACAGGGAGGGTCCTACGAGCAGTACTTC. It yields the protein CASSQDPRQGGSYEQYF.

This sequence joins TRBV15 and TRBJ2-5, with 14 nucleotides matching TRBD2. With V trimmed by 0 bases and J by 4 bases, 10 bases remained unmatched. This CDR3 is built from 19 residues. Germline lookup yields CDR1 LNHNV and CDR2 YYDKDF (reference sequence). The CDR3 nucleotides read TGTGCCACCAGCAGAGAGCCTCATCAGACTAGCGGGAGGGGAGAGACCCAGTACTTC. Encoded protein: CATSREPHQTSGRGETQYF.

CDR3 amino acids: CASGLRLGQARYNEQFF. The CDR3, as DNA: TGTGCTAGTGGTTTGAGGCTGGGGCAGGCCCGCTACAATGAGCAGTTCTTC. The chain is built from TRBV12-5 and TRBJ2-1; a weak D match, TRBD1 (5 bases). V lost 2 bases, J lost 3 bases, and 17 bases lay in between. Germline CDR1 and CDR2: LGHNT and FRNRAP. There are 17 residues in the CDR3.

This clonotype turned up a few times. This sequence joins TRBV7-2 and TRBJ2-1; TRBD2 aligns across 12 bases. Germline trimming cut 4 bases from V and 4 bases from J; bases unmatched to any gene: 5. The length of the CDR3 is 16 residues. CDR1 is SGHTA and CDR2 is FQGNSA in the germline V gene. The CDR3 sequence is CASSSRTSGKYNEQFF. CDR3 DNA sequence: TGTGCCAGCAGCTCCCGGACTAGCGGGAAATACAATGAGCAGTTCTTC.

The table lists this clonotype with a few counts. This chain connects TRBV7-2 to TRBJ2-5, with unresolved D. Germline CDR1 is SGHTA and CDR2 is FQGNSA. The CDR3 length is 13 residues. Trimming shortened V by 4 bases and J by 4 bases, and 10 bases separated the two germline ends. In nucleotides, the CDR3 is TGTGCCAGCAGCTCGTTGGGCGGAGAGACCCAGTACTTC. Amino acids: CASSSLGGETQYF.

The CDR3 coding sequence is TGTGCCAGCAGCTTGCCTCGCGGGGGGATAAGCACAGATACGCAGTATTTT. As protein: CASSLPRGGISTDTQYF. The chain uses TRBV7-4 and TRBJ2-3, with 8 bases aligning to TRBD2. Germline values: CDR1 SGHVT, CDR2 SQSDAQ. The CDR3 runs 17 residues. V gave up 3 bases and J gave up 0 bases; unmatched junction bases: 8.

This clonotype has a handful of counts. The chain employs TRBV4-1 and TRBJ2-7; D call uncertain. The CDR3 has 14 amino acids. V lost 1 base, J lost 2 bases, and 9 bases lay in between. Germline values: CDR1 MGHRA, CDR2 YSYEKL. The CDR3 sequence: CASSQVSNAYEQYV. CDR3 bases: TGCGCCAGCAGCCAAGTCTCGAATGCCTACGAGCAGTACGTC.